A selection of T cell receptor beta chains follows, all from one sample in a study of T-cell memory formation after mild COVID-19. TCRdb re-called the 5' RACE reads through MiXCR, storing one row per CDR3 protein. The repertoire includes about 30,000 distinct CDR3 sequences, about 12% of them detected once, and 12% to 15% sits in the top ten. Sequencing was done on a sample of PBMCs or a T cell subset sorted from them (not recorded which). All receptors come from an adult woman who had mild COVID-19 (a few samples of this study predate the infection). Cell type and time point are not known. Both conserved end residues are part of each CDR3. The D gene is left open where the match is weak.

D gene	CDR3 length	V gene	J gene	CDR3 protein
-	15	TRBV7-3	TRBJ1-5	CASSLGSGSNQPQHF
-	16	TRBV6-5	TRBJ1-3	CASSSLEFVPGNTIYF
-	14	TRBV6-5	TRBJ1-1	CASSAGQFQTEAFF
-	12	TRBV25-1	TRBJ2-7	CASSDPQGKQYF
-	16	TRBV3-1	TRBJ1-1	CASSQEGLGTTTEAFF
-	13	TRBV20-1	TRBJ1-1	CSAPLRGGTEAFF
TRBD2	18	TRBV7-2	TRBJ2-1	CASSLKTTSGRRRNEQFF
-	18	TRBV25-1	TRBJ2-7	CASSATPIDSVSSYDQYF
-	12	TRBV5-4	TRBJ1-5	CASSLGTGTQHF
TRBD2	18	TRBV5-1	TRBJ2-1	CASSPGLAGGPFYNEQFF
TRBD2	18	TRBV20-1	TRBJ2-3	CSAHAFRLAGGLTDTQYF
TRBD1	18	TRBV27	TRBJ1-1	CASSYSVRGTGKNTEAFF
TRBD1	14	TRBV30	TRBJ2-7	CAWSWGQPLGEQYF
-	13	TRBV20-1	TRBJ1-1	CSASRSVNTEAFF
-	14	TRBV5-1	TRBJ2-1	CASSLEGRSDEQFF
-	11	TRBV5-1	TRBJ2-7	CASSSGVEQYF
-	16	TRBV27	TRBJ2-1	CASSSLTRGSYNEQFF
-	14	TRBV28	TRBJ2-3	CASRTDREGDTQYF
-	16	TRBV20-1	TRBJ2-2	CSAREVGQGATGELFF
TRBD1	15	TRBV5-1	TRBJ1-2	CASSSGQGESYGYTF
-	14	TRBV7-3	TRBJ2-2	CASSPHPNTGELFF
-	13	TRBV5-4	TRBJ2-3	CASAAGMTDTQYF
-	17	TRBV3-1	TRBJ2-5	CASSQGYRDFGRETQYF
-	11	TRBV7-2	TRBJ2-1	CASGAYNEQFF
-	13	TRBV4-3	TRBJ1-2	CASSHDNLWGYTF
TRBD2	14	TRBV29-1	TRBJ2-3	CSVPGTSGTDTQYF
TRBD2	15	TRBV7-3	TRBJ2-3	CASSRGGRNTDTQYF
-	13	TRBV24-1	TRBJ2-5	CATSDGVFGTQYF
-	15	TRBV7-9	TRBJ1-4	CASSLPGVTNEKLFF
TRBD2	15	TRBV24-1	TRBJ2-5	CATSEGTSGVQTQYF
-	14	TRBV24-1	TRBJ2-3	CATSDTREIDTQYF
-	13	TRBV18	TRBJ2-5	CASSPRFQETQYF
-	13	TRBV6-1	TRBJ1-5	CASGGTANQPQHF
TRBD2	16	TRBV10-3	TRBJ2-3	CAISTSGGPTGDTQYF
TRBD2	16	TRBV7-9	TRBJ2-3	CASSFTSGRIPDTQYF
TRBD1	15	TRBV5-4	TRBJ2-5	CASSLEGQGVQTQYF
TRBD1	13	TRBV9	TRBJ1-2	CASSSGQGDGYTF
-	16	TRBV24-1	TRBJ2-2	CATSDQSARDTGELFF
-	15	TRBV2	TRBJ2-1	CASDRVGTPYNEQFF
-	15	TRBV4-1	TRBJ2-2	CASSQIRSNTGELFF
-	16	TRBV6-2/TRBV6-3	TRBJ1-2	CASSPGTAKGNYGYTF